This T cell receptor (beta chain) was recorded in a study of PD-L1 blockade in urothelial cancer. Sequencing was performed with immunoSEQ multiplex PCR; in TCRdb, only in-frame clones are kept and a portion is missing. The repertoire holds some 97,000 clones, with 90% to 95% as singletons. The source was PBMCs, collected around atezolizumab (anti-PD-L1) treatment. The receptor comes from a woman of 80 years or more with urothelial cancer.

The CDR3: CASTPRRGLSGNTIYF. CDR3 bases: TGTGCCAGCACCCCTCGCCGAGGACTCTCTGGAAACACCATATATTTT. The genes are TRBV28 and TRBJ1-3; D not resolved. Trimming stripped 7 bases from V and 0 bases from J, with 16 bases between. CDR1 MDHEN and CDR2 SYDVKM come from the germline V gene. The CDR3 spans 16 residues. The full variable domain, in which reference TRBV28 and TRBJ1-3 provide the parts outside the CDR3, is DVKVTQSSRYLVKRTGEKVFLECVQDMDHENMFWYRQDPGLGLRLIYFSYDVKMKEKGDIPEGYSVSREKKERFSLILESASTNQTSMYLCASTPRRGLSGNTIYFGEGSWLTVV.